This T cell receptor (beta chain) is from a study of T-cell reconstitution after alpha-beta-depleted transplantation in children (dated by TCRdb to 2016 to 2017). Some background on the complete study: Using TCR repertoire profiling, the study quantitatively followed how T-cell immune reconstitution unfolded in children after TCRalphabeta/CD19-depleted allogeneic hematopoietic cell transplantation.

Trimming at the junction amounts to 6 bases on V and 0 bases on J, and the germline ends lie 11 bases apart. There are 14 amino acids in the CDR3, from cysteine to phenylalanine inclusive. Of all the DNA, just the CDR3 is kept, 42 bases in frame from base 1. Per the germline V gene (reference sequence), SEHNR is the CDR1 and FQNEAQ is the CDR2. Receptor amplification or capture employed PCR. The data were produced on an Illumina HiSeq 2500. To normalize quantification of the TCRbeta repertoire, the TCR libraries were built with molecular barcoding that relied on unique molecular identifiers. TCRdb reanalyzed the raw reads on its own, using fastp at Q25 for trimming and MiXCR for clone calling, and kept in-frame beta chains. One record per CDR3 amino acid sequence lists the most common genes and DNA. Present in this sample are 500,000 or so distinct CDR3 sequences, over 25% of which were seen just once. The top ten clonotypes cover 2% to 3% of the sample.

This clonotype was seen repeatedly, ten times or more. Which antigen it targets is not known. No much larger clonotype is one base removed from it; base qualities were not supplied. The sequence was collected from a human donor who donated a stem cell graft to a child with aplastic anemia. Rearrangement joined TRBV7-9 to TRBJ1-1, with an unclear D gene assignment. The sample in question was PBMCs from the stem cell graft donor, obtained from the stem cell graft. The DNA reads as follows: TGTGCCAGCAGTTTTATGACCATGAACACTGAAGCTTTCTTT. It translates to CASSFMTMNTEAFF.